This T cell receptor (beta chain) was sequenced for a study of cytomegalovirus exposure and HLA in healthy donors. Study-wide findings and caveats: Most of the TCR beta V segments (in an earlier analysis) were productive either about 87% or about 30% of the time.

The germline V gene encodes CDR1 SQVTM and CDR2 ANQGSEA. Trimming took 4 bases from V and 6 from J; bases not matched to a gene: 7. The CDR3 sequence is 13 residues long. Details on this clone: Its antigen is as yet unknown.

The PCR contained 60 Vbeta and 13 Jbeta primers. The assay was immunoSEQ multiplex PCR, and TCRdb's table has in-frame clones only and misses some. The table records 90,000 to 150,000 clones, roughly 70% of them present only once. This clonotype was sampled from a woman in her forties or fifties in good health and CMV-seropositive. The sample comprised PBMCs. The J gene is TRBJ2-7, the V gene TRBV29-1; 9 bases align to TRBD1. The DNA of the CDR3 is TGCAGCGTTGCTGGGACAGGGCAGTTCGAGCAGTACTTC. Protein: CSVAGTGQFEQYF.